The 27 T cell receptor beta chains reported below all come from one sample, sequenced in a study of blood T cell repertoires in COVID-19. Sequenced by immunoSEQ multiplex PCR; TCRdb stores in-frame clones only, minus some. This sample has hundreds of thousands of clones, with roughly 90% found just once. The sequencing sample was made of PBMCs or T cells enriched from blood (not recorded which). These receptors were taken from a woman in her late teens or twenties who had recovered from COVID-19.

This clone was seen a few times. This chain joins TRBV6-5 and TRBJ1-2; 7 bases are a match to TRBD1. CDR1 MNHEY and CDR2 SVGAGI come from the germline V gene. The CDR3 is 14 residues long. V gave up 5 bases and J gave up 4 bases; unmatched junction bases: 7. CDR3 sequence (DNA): TGTGCCAGCAGTCCCAGCCAGGGGGGCTATGGCTACACCTTC. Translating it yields CASSPSQGGYGYTF.

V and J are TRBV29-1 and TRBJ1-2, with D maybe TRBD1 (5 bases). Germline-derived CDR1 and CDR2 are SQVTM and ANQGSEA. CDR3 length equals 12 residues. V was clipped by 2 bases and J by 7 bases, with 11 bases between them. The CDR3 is CSVELGGFGYTF. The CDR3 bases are TGCAGCGTTGAATTGGGGGGGTTTGGCTACACCTTC. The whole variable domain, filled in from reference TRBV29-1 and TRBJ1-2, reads SAVISQKPSRDICQRGTSLTIQCQVDSQVTMMFWYRQQPGQSLTLIATANQGSEATYESGFVIDKFPISRPNLTFSTLTVSNMSPEDSSIYLCSVELGGFGYTFGSGTRLTVV.

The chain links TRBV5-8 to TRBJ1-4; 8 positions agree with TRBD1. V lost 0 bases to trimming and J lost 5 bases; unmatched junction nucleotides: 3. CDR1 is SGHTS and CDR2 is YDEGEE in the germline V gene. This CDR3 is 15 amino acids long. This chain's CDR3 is CASSLGGQGNEKLFF. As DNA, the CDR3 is TGTGCCAGCAGCTTGGGCGGACAGGGAAATGAAAAACTGTTTTTT.

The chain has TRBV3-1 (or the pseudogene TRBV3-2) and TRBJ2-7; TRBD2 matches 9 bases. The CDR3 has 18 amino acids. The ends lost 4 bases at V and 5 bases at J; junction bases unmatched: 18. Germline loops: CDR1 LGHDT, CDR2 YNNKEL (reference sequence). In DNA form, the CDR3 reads TGTGCCAGCAGCCTACCACTCGGGGCGGGAGGGCCTTCCAACGAGCAGTACTTC. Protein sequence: CASSLPLGAGGPSNEQYF.

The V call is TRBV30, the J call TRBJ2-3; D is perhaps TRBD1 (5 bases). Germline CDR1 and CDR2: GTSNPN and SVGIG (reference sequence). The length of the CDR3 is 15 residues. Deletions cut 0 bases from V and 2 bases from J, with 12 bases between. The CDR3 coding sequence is TGTGCCTGGAGTGTAGGTTGGGGCAACACAGATACGCAGTATTTT. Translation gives CAWSVGWGNTDTQYF.

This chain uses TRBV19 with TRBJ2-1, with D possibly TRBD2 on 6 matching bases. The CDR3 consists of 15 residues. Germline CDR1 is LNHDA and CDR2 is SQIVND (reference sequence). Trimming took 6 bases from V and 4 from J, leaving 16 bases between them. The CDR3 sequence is CASSRTGTDYNEQFF. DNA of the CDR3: TGTGCCAGTAGCCGAACCGGGACTGATTACAATGAGCAGTTCTTC.

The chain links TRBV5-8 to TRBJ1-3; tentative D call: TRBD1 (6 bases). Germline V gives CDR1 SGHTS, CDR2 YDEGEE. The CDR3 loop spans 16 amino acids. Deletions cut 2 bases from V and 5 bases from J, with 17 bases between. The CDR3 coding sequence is TGTGCCAGCAGCTTAGGGGGTATGACTGGGCGAAACACCATATATTTT. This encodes CASSLGGMTGRNTIYF.

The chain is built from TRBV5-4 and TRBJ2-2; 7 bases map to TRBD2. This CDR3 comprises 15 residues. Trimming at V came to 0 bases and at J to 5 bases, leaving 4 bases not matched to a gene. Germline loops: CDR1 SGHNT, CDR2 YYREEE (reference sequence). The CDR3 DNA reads TGTGCCAGCAGCTTGGAAAGGGGAGGGACCGGGGAGCTGTTTTTT. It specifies CASSLERGGTGELFF.

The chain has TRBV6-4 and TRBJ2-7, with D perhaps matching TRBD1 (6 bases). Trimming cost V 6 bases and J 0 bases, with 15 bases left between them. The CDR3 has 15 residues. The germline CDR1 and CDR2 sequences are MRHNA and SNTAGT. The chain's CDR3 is CASSRNRDSSYEQYF. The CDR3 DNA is TGTGCCAGCAGCCGCAACAGGGATAGCTCCTACGAGCAGTACTTC.

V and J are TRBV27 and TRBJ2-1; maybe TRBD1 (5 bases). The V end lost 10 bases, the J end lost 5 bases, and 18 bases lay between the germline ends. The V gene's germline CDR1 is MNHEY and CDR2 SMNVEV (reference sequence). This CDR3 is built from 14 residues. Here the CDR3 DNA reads TGTGCCACTAACCGAAGGGGTTTAAACAATGAGCAGTTCTTC. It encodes CATNRRGLNNEQFF.

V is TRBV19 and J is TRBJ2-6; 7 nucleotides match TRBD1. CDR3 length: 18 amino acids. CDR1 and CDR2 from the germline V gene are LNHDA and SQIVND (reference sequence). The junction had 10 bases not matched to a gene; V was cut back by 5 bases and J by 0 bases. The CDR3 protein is CASSPSRGSLSGANVLTF. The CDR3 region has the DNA TGTGCCAGTAGTCCCTCCAGGGGGTCCCTCTCTGGGGCCAACGTCCTGACTTTC.

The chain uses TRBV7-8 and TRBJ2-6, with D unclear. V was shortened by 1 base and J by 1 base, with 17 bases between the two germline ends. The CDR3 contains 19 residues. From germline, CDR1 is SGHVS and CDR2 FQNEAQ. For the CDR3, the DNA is TGTGCCAGCAGCTTAGATACAGCCAGTCCAAAATCTGGGGCCAACGTCCTGACTTTC. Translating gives CASSLDTASPKSGANVLTF.

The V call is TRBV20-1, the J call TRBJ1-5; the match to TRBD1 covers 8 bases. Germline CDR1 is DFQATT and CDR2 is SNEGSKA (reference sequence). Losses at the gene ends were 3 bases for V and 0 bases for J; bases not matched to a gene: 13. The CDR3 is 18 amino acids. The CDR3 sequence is CSASRGRGLGYSNQPQHF. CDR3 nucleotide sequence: TGCAGTGCTAGTCGCGGCAGGGGGCTCGGGTATAGCAATCAGCCCCAGCATTTT.

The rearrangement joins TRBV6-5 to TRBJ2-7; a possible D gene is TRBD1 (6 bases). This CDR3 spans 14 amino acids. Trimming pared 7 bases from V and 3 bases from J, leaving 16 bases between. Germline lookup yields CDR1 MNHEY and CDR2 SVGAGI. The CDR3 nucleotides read TGTGCCAGCAAGCCGGTGACAGGTGGCTACGAGCAGTACTTC. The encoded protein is CASKPVTGGYEQYF.

The CDR3 reads CASSSPKDRGTDTQYF. The CDR3 nucleotides read TGTGCCAGCAGCTCCCCTAAGGACAGGGGAACAGATACGCAGTATTTT. This chain uses TRBV11-1 with TRBJ2-3, with 9 bases aligning to TRBD1. Germline V lookup: CDR1 SGHAT, CDR2 FQDESV (reference sequence). The CDR3 runs to 16 residues. The V and J ends lost 4 bases and 3 bases, in that order; junction bases with no gene match: 8.

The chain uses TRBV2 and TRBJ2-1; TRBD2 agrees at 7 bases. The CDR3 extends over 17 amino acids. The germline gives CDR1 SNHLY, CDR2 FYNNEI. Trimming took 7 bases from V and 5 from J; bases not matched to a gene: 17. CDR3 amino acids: CASKVSAGTHRDNEQFF. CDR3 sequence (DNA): TGTGCCAGCAAAGTTTCAGCGGGAACTCATCGGGACAATGAGCAGTTCTTC.

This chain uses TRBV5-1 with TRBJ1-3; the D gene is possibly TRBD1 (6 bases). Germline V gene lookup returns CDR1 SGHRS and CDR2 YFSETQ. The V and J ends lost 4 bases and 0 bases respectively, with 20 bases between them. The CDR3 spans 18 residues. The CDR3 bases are TGCGCCAGCAGCCACTCCCGGACAGCCGAAAGCTCTGGAAACACCATATATTTT. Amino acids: CASSHSRTAESSGNTIYF.

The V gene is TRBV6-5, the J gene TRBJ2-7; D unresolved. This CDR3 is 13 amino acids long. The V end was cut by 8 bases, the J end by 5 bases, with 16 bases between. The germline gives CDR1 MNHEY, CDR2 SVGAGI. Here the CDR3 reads CASEAQLGDEQYF. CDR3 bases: TGTGCCAGCGAGGCCCAGTTAGGCGACGAGCAGTACTTC.

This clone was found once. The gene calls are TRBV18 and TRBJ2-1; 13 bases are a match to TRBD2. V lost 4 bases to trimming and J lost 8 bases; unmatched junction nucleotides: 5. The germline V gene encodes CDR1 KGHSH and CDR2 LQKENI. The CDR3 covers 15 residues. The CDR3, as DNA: TGTGCCAGCTCACGCACTAGCGGGAGGGCCTATGAGCAGTTCTTC. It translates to CASSRTSGRAYEQFF.

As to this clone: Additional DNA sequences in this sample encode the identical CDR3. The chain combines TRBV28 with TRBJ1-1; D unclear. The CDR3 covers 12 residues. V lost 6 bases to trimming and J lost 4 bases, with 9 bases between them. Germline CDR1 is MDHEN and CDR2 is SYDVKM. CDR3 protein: CASSLYRTEAFF. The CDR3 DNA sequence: TGTGCCAGCAGCCTATACCGCACTGAAGCTTTCTTT. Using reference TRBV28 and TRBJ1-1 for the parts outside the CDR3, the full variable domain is DVKVTQSSRYLVKRTGEKVFLECVQDMDHENMFWYRQDPGLGLRLIYFSYDVKMKEKGDIPEGYSVSREKKERFSLILESASTNQTSMYLCASSLYRTEAFFGQGTRLTVV.

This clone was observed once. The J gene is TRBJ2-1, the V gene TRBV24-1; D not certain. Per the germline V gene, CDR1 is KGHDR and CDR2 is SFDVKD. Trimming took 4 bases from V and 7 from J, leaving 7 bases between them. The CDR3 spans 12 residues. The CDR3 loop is CATSEHRNEQFF. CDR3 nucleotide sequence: TGTGCCACCAGTGAGCACAGAAATGAGCAGTTCTTC.

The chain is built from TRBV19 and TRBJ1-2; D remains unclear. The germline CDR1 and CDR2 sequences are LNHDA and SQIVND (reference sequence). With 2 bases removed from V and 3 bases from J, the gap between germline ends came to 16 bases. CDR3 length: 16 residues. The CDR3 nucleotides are TGTGCCAGTAGTATATTGGTTCCCAGACTTTACTATGGCTACACCTTC. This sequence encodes CASSILVPRLYYGYTF.

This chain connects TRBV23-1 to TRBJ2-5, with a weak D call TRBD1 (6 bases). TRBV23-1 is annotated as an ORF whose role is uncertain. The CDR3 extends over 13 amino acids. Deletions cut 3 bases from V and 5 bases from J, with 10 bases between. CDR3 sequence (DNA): TGCGCCAGCAGTCAGGGACACGAGGAGACCCAGTACTTC. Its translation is CASSQGHEETQYF.

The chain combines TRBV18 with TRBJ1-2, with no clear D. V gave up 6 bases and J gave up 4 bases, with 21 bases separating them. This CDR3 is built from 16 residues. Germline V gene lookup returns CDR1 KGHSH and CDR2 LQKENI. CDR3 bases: TGTGCCAGCTCCCCGTCGACGGGAAACCAGCTCTATGGCTACACCTTC. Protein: CASSPSTGNQLYGYTF.

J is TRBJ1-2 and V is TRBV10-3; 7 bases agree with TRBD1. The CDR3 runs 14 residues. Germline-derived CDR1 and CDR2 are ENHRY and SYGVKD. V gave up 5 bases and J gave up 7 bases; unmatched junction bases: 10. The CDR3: CAISPSGGGGGYTF. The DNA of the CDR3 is TGTGCCATCAGTCCCTCAGGGGGAGGTGGTGGCTACACCTTC.

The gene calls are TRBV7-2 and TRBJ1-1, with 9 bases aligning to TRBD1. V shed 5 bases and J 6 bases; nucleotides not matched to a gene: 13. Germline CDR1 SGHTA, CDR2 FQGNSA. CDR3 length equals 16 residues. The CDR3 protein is CASSQRIPGQGSEAFF. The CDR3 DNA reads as TGTGCCAGCAGCCAACGCATCCCGGGACAGGGCTCTGAAGCTTTCTTT.

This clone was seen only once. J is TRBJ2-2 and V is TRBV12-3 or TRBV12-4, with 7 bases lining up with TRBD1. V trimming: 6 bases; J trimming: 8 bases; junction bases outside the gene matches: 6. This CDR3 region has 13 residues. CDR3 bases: TGTGCCAGCAGCGAGACAGGGTCGGGGGAGCTGTTTTTT. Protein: CASSETGSGELFF.